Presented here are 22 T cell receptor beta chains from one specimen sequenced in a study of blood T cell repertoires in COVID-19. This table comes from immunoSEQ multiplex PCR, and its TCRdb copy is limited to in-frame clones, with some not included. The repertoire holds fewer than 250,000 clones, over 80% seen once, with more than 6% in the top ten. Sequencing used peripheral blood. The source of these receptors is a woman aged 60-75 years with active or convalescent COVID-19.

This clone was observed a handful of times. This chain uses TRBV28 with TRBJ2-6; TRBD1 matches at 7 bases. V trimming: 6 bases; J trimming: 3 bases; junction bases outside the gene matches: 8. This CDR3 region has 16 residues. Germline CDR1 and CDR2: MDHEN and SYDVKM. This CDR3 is CASRSTGEGGANVLTF. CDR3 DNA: TGTGCCAGCAGGTCTACAGGGGAAGGTGGGGCCAACGTCCTGACTTTC.

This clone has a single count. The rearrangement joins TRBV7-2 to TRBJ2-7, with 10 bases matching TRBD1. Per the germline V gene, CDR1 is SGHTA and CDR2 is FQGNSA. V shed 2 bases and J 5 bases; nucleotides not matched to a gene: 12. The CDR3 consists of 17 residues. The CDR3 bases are TGTGCCAGCAGCTTAAGGCGGGTGGGGACAGGGGCCCACGAGCAGTACTTC. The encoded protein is CASSLRRVGTGAHEQYF.

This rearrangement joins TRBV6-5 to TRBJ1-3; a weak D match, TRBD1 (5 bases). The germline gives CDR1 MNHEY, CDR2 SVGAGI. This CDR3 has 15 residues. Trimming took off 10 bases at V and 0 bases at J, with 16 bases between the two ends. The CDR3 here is CATNPRQSSGNTIYF. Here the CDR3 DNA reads TGTGCCACGAACCCCCGACAGTCCTCTGGAAACACCATATATTTT.

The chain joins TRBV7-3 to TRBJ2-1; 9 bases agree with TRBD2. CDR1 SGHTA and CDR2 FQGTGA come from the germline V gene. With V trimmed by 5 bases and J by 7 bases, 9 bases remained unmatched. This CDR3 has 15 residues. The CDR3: CASSILSGSKNEQFF. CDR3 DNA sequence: TGTGCCAGCAGCATACTTAGCGGGAGTAAGAATGAGCAGTTCTTC.

CDR3 sequence: CASSEFVTGRGTEAFF. The CDR3, as DNA: TGCGCCAGCAGTGAGTTTGTGACAGGGAGAGGCACTGAAGCTTTCTTT. The chain joins TRBV10-1 to TRBJ1-1, with 7 nucleotides matching TRBD1. V shed 1 base, J shed 4 bases, and the junction held 9 bases outside the gene matches. Germline V gives CDR1 WNHNN, CDR2 SYGVQD (reference sequence). CDR3 length: 16 residues.

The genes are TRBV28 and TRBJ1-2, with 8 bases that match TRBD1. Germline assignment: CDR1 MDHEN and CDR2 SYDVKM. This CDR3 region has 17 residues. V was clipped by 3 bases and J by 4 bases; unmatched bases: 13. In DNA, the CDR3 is TGTGCCAGCAGTTTGTCCGGGACAGGTCCCTCGGTCTATGGCTACACCTTC. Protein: CASSLSGTGPSVYGYTF.

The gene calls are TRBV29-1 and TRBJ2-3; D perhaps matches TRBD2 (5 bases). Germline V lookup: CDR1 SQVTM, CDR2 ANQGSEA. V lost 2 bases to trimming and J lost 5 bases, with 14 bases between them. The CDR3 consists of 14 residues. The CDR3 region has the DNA TGCAGCGTTGAATCCGGGGTTCCTGAAGATACGCAGTATTTT. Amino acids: CSVESGVPEDTQYF.

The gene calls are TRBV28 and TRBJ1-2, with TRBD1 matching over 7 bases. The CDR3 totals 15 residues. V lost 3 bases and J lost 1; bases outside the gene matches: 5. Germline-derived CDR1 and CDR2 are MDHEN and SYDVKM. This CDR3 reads CASSFTDRLNYGYTF. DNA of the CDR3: TGTGCCAGCAGTTTTACGGACAGGCTTAACTATGGCTACACCTTC.

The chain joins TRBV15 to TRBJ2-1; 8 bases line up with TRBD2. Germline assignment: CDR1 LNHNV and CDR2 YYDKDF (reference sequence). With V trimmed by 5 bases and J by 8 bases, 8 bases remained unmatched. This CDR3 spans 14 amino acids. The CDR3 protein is CATSLLSGSDEQFF. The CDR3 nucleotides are TGTGCCACCAGCTTACTAAGCGGGAGCGATGAGCAGTTCTTC.

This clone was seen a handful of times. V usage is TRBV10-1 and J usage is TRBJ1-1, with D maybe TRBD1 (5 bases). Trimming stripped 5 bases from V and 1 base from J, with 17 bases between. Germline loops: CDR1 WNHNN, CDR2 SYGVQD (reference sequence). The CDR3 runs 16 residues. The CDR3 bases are TGCGCCAGCAGTCCAGGAAGGGGTCCGGGGAACACTGAAGCTTTCTTT. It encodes CASSPGRGPGNTEAFF.

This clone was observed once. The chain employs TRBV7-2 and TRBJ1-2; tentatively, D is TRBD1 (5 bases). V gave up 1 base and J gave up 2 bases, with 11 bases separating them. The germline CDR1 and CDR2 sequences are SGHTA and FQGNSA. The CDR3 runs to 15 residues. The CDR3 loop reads CASSLVDSENYGYTF. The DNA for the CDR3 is TGTGCCAGCAGCTTAGTTGACAGTGAAAACTATGGCTACACCTTC.

CDR3 sequence reads: CATSDTDRGEYSEQFF. For the CDR3, the DNA is TGTGCCACCAGTGATACTGACAGGGGAGAATATAGTGAGCAGTTCTTC. This chain connects TRBV24-1 to TRBJ2-1; 8 bases are shared with TRBD1. J lost 9 bases, V lost 3 bases, and 12 bases had no gene match. CDR1 and CDR2 (germline): KGHDR, SFDVKD. The CDR3 is 16 residues long.

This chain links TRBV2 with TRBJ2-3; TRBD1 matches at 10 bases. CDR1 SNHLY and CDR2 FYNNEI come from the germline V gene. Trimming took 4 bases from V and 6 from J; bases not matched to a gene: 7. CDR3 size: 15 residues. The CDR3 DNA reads TGTGCCAGCAGTGGACAGGGGGCTCTCCCCGATACGCAGTATTTT. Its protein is CASSGQGALPDTQYF.

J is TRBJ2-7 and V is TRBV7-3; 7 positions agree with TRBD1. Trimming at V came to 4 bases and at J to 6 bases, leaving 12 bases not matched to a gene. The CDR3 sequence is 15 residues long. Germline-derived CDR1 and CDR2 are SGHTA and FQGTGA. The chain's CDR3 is CASSSSGQPTAEQYF. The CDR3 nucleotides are TGTGCCAGCAGCTCCTCGGGACAGCCTACCGCCGAGCAGTACTTC.

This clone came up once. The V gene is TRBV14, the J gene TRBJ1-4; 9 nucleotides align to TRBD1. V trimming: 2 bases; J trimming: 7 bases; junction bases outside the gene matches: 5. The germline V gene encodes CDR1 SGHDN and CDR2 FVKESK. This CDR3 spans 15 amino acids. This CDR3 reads CASSQTGTGIEKLFF. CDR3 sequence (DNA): TGTGCCAGCAGCCAAACCGGGACAGGGATTGAAAAACTGTTTTTT.

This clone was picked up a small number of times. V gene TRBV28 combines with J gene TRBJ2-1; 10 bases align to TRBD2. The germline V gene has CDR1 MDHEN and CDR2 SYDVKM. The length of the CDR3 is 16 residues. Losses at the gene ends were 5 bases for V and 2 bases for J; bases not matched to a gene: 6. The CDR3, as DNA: TGTGCCAGCAGTCTAGCCGGGACTAGCGCCTACAATGAGCAGTTCTTC. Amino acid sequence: CASSLAGTSAYNEQFF.

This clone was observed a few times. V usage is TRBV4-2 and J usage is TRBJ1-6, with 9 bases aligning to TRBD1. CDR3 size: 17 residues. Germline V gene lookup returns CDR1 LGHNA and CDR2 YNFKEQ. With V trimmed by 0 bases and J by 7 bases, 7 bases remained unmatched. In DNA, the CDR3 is TGTGCCAGCAGCCAAGAACCCACAGGGGGCCGGAATTCACCCCTCCACTTT. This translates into CASSQEPTGGRNSPLHF.

The CDR3: CASTSQGGANEKLFF. CDR3 bases: TGTGCCAGCACGTCGCAGGGGGGAGCTAATGAAAAACTGTTTTTT. The V call is TRBV2, the J call TRBJ1-4, with 7 bases lining up with TRBD1. Per germline, CDR1 SNHLY and CDR2 FYNNEI. The CDR3 loop spans 15 amino acids. After removal of 7 bases from V and 3 bases from J, the junction contained 8 bases not matched to a gene.

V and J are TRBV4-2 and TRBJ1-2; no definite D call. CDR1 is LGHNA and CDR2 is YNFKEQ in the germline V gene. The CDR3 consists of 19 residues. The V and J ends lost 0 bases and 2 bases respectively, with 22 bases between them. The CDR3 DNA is TGTGCCAGCAGCCAAGATGGCGGGCTTGAGTTCGTAATCAACTATGGCTACACCTTC. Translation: CASSQDGGLEFVINYGYTF.

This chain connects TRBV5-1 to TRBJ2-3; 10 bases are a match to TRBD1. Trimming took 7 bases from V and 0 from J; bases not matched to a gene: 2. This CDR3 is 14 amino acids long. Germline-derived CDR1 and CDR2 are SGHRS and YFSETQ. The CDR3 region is CASGTGVSTDTQYF. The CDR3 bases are TGCGCCAGCGGGACAGGGGTTAGCACAGATACGCAGTATTTT.

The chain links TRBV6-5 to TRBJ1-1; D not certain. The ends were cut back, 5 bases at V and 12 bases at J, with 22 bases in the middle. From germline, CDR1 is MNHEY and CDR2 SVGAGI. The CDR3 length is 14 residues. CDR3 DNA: TGTGCCAGCAGTCCTCGAGCGGCAGTAGGATCTCCTTTCTTT. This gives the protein CASSPRAAVGSPFF.

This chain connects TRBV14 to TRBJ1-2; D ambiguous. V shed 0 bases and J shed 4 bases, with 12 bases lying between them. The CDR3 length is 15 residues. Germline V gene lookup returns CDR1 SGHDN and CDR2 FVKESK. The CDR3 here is CASSQDLPYSYGYTF. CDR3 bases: TGTGCCAGCAGCCAAGATCTTCCTTACTCCTATGGCTACACCTTC.